Below, one T cell receptor (beta chain) is given with its context. The sample originates from a study of T cell changes during pregnancy in multiple sclerosis. Assay used: immunoSEQ multiplex PCR; TCRdb lists only in-frame clones, some missing. The sample yields around 52,000 clones, roughly 89% seen once. Trimming pared 3 bases from V and 5 bases from J, leaving 15 bases between. The CDR3 contains 15 residues. In germline, CDR1 is ENHRY, CDR2 SYGVKD. Sequenced sample: peripheral blood from another person, used as feeder cells. The clonotype originates from a human donor whose cells served as feeder cells for cultures in a pregnancy study. The J gene is TRBJ2-3, the V gene TRBV10-3; perhaps TRBD1 as D (6 bases). The CDR3 DNA sequence: TGTGCCATCAGTGATGGCAGGGGATTGGGAGATACGCAGTATTTT. Protein product: CAISDGRGLGDTQYF.